One sample yielded the 23 T cell receptor beta chains listed below, sequenced in a study of regulatory T cells after allogeneic stem cell transplantation. Amplification of the TCR beta CDR3 region followed SMARTer RACE reverse transcription of RNA. A single record per CDR3 protein comes from TCRdb applying MiXCR to the 5' RACE reads. The data show about 5,000 distinct CDR3 sequences, roughly 97% seen once. Sample: sorted CD4+ T cells from blood (whether regulatory or conventional is not recorded), taken 30 days after allogeneic stem cell transplant. These receptors all come from a human patient who had an allogeneic stem cell transplant, so the T cells may come from the graft donor.

The chain carries TRBV5-1 and TRBJ1-2; D remains ambiguous. The CDR3 is 14 amino acids. V lost 1 base, J lost 2 bases, and 9 bases lay in between. Germline V gene sequence: CDR1 SGHRS, CDR2 YFSETQ. Here the CDR3 DNA reads TGCGCCAGCAGCTTGCGGGGAGCGAACTATGGCTACACCTTC. It is translated as CASSLRGANYGYTF. The full variable domain, rest sourced from reference TRBV5-1 and TRBJ1-2, is KAGVTQTPRYLIKTRGQQVTLSCSPISGHRSVSWYQQTPGQGLQFLFEYFSETQRNKGNFPGRFSGRQFSNSRSEMNVSTLELGDSALYLCASSLRGANYGYTFGSGTRLTVV.

On this clonotype: Likely a read error: the CDR3 ends without its conserved phenylalanine or tryptophan. The DNA is left out, because the CDR3 cannot be placed on it with certainty; the CDR3 is given as TCRdb lists it. This chain links TRBV5-8 with TRBJ1-5. The CDR3 has 15 amino acids, counting both end residues. CDR1 is SGHTS, CDR2 YDEGEE, per germline. CDR3 loop: CAIGLPSSSYQLYHV.

Worth noting for this clonotype: The junction differs from germline at one of its ends, possibly a read error. The V gene is TRBV7-2, the J gene TRBJ2-3; D gene ambiguous. Germline CDR1 reads SGHTA; CDR2 reads FQGNSA. There are 16 residues in the CDR3. The CDR3 DNA reads as TGTGCCAACAGCTTCCCTTCCCACGCGTGCTCGTATTCGCAGTATTTT. It yields the protein CANSFPSHACSYSQYF.

The genes are TRBV5-1 and TRBJ2-3; TRBD2 matches 10 bases. Germline V gene data show CDR1 as SGHRS and CDR2 as YFSETQ. V trimming: 1 base; J trimming: 6 bases; junction bases outside the gene matches: 11. CDR3 length: 17 residues. The CDR3 region has the DNA TGCGCCAGCAGCTTGACTAGCGGGATCCGGTTCGCGGATACGCAGTATTTT. This gives the protein CASSLTSGIRFADTQYF.

V usage is TRBV20-1 and J usage is TRBJ2-3; D is possibly TRBD2 (6 bases). The CDR3 consists of 14 residues. The germline gives CDR1 DFQATT, CDR2 SNEGSKA (reference sequence). Trimming shortened V by 8 bases and J by 9 bases, and 24 bases separated the two germline ends. This CDR3 is CSSMVGGPRETQYF. In nucleotides, the CDR3 is TGCAGTAGCATGGTCGGTGGTCCTCGGGAGACGCAGTATTTT.

Concerning this clonotype: A junction boundary mismatches the germline segment, possibly from a read error. The chain uses TRBV9 and TRBJ2-7; unclear D gene. CDR1 is SGDLS and CDR2 is YYNGEE in the germline V gene. The CDR3 is 13 residues long. The CDR3 loop is CASSPSALGEQRF. The CDR3 bases are TGTGCCAGCAGCCCTTCTGCCTTAGGCGAGCAGCGCTTC. Full variable domain (outside the CDR3, taken from reference TRBV9 and TRBJ2-7): DSGVTQTPKHLITATGQRVTLRCSPRSGDLSVYWYQQSLDQGLQFLIQYYNGEERAKGNILERFSAQQFPDLHSELNLSSLELGDSALYFCASSPSALGEQRFGPGTRLTVT.

This sequence joins TRBV5-1 and TRBJ2-1; D is perhaps TRBD2 (5 bases). Per the germline V gene, CDR1 is SGHRS and CDR2 is YFSETQ. V was shortened by 2 bases and J by 12 bases, with 30 bases between the two germline ends. This CDR3 comprises 18 residues. The CDR3 is CASSFATCGCFSDTGQFF. CDR3 bases: TGCGCCAGCAGCTTTGCCACTTGCGGGTGTTTCTCCGACACTGGGCAGTTCTTC.

The V call is TRBV29-1, the J call TRBJ2-1, with 11 bases aligning to TRBD1. V shed 8 bases and J 0 bases; nucleotides not matched to a gene: 9. The CDR3 consists of 16 residues. Germline loops: CDR1 SQVTM, CDR2 ANQGSEA. In nucleotides, the CDR3 is TGCAGCAGCACCCCCGGGACAGGGGGCTCCTACAATGAGCAGTTCTTC. Protein sequence: CSSTPGTGGSYNEQFF.

In regard to this clonotype: One base away lies a much larger clone, so this may be a sequencing read error. The chain has TRBV13 and TRBJ2-1; 8 nucleotides agree with TRBD1. After removal of 5 bases from V and 12 bases from J, the junction contained 15 bases not matched to a gene. Germline V gene lookup returns CDR1 PRHDT and CDR2 FYEKMQ (reference sequence). CDR3 length: 15 amino acids. The CDR3 DNA reads TGTGCCAGCAGCGTAGACAGGGGTGTGGGCCGGAGGCAGTTCTTC. Translating gives CASSVDRGVGRRQFF.

This clonotype was counted a single time. The rearrangement joins TRBV5-1 to TRBJ1-2; D possibly corresponds to TRBD1 (6 bases). Germline V gene lookup returns CDR1 SGHRS and CDR2 YFSETQ. The CDR3 has 15 amino acids. Trimming took off 8 bases at V and 5 bases at J, with 22 bases between the two ends. Here the CDR3 reads CARRVRGNTDYGYTF. Written as DNA, the CDR3 is TGCGCCAGAAGAGTGAGGGGGAACACGGATTATGGCTACACCTTC.

A remark on this clonotype: At one of its ends the junction is not consistent with the germline gene, which may arise from a read error. The rearrangement links TRBV5-1 to TRBJ2-7; 9 bases match TRBD2. Germline lookup yields CDR1 SGHRS and CDR2 YFSETQ. The CDR3 totals 15 residues. The CDR3 reads CASGLLAGSMYEQYF. Written as DNA, the CDR3 is TGCGCCAGCGGCTTGCTAGCGGGATCGATGTACGAACAGTACTTC.

Notes on this clonotype: Sequence at one end of the junction differs from germline and may be a read error. The chain couples TRBV5-1 to TRBJ1-2, with TRBD1 as a possible D gene (6 bases). Per germline, CDR1 SGHRS and CDR2 YFSETQ. The CDR3 has 15 residues. The CDR3: CASSLRGGADYGYNF. CDR3 DNA: TGCGCCAGCAGCTTGAGGGGGGGCGCGGATTATGGCTACAACTTC.

The J gene is TRBJ2-4, the V gene TRBV6-5, with 7 positions matching TRBD1. The germline V gene has CDR1 MNHEY and CDR2 SVGAGI. This CDR3 is built from 13 residues. The trim removed 9 bases at V and 7 bases at J, leaving 9 bases unmatched. The CDR3 region is CASSEGAGNIQYF. CDR3 nucleotide sequence: TGTGCCAGTAGCGAGGGGGCCGGGAACATTCAGTACTTC.

Comment on this clonotype: Germline and junction disagree at one end, which may indicate a read error. This chain joins TRBV3-1 and TRBJ2-1; D not resolved. The CDR3 runs 12 residues. The germline CDR1 and CDR2 sequences are LGHDT and YNNKEL (reference sequence). The CDR3 loop reads CACRHDSYEQFF. CDR3 sequence (DNA): TGCGCCTGCCGCCACGATTCCTATGAGCAGTTCTTC.

In the case of this clonotype: One junction end disagrees with the germline gene, perhaps due to a read error. The J gene is TRBJ2-1, the V gene TRBV29-1, with 9 bases fitting TRBD1. The length of the CDR3 is 16 residues. Germline CDR1 and CDR2: SQVTM and ANQGSEA. The CDR3: CSVTRGTGGSYIEQFF. The CDR3 DNA reads TGCAGCGTGACCCGCGGTACAGGGGGCTCTTACATTGAGCAGTTCTTC.

Comments on this clonotype: One end of the junction is discordant with germline, which a read error may explain. The CDR3 loop reads CGSSLVVRQRELFF. The CDR3, as DNA: TGCGGCAGCAGCTTGGTCGTGAGGCAGAGGGAGCTGTTTTTT. The rearrangement uses TRBV5-1 and TRBJ2-2; D call uncertain. The germline CDR1 and CDR2 sequences are SGHRS and YFSETQ. The CDR3 length is 14 residues.

A note on this clonotype: One end of the junction varies from germline; a read error may be responsible. The chain uses TRBV5-1 and TRBJ2-7; the D gene is possibly TRBD2 (5 bases). This CDR3 is built from 15 residues. From germline, CDR1 is SGHRS and CDR2 YFSETQ. The CDR3 sequence: CASSLQAVNMYEQYF. In DNA form, the CDR3 reads TGCGCCAGCAGCTTGCAAGCGGTAAACATGTACGAGCAGTATTTC.

As regards this clonotype: Germline is not matched at one junction end, which may reflect a read error. This chain connects TRBV6-5 to TRBJ2-5, with D maybe TRBD2 (6 bases). From germline, CDR1 is MNHEY and CDR2 SVGAGI. The CDR3 runs to 14 residues. In DNA, the CDR3 is TGTGCCAGCAGGACGCGGGACGGACAAGAGAACCAGTACTTC. Translation: CASRTRDGQENQYF.

As to this clonotype: The junction and the germline gene differ at one end; a read error may be behind it. This chain links TRBV5-1 with TRBJ1-3, with TRBD1 matching 7 bases. The CDR3 is 15 amino acids. Germline CDR1 SGHRS, CDR2 YFSETQ. Written as DNA, the CDR3 is TGCGCCAGCCGCTTATTACCGGGACAGAGCGATGACATATATTTC. It encodes CASRLLPGQSDDIYF.

The chain uses TRBV5-1 and TRBJ2-3; D perhaps matches TRBD2 (5 bases). Trimming removed 1 base from V and 12 bases from J, with 21 bases in between. The CDR3 loop spans 15 amino acids. In germline, CDR1 is SGHRS, CDR2 YFSETQ. The CDR3 region has the DNA TGCGCCAGCAGCTTGACGACGTCTAGCATAAATCGTCAGTATTTT. It yields the protein CASSLTTSSINRQYF.

Concerning this clonotype: One end of the junction fails to match germline, which may point to a read error. The chain employs TRBV5-1 and TRBJ2-7; D is perhaps TRBD1 (5 bases). CDR3 length equals 16 residues. Per germline, CDR1 SGHRS and CDR2 YFSETQ. The CDR3 protein is CPSIRTNGTGYYENYF. The CDR3 coding sequence is TGCCCCAGCATCCGAACCAACGGCACAGGATACTACGAAAACTACTTC.

The sample holds one count of this clonotype. At one of its ends the junction is not consistent with the germline gene, which may arise from a read error. This sequence joins TRBV20-1 and TRBJ1-1; D is unclear. CDR3 size: 13 residues. CDR1 and CDR2 (germline): DFQATT, SNEGSKA (reference sequence). DNA of the CDR3: TGCAGTGCTAGACCTCATGGCAACACTGAGCCTTTGTTT. Amino acid sequence: CSARPHGNTEPLF.

The chain combines TRBV5-1 with TRBJ2-7; 7 bases map to TRBD2. The junction had 17 bases not matched to a gene; V was cut back by 8 bases and J by 3 bases. The CDR3 covers 16 residues. Germline loops: CDR1 SGHRS, CDR2 YFSETQ. The CDR3 bases are TGCGCCAGTCAGCCTGAGAAGAGCGGGAACAACTACGAGCAGTACGTC. Its protein is CASQPEKSGNNYEQYV.